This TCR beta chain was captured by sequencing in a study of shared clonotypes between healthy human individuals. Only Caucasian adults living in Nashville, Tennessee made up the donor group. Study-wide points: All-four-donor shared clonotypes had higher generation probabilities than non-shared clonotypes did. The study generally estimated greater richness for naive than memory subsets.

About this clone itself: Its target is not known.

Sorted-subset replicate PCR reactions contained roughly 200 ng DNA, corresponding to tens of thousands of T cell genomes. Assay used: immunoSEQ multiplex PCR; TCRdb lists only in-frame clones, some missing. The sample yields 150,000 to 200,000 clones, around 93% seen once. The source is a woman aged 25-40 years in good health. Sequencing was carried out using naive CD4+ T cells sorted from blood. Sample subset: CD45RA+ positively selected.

In nucleotides, the CDR3 is TGTGCCAGTAGTATCAAGTTGGGATCCTACGAGCAGTACTTC. Translation: CASSIKLGSYEQYF. The chain has TRBV19 and TRBJ2-7; D is unresolved. There are 14 residues in the CDR3. V lost 3 bases, J lost 1 base, and 10 bases lay in between. Germline CDR1 reads LNHDA; CDR2 reads SQIVND (reference sequence).